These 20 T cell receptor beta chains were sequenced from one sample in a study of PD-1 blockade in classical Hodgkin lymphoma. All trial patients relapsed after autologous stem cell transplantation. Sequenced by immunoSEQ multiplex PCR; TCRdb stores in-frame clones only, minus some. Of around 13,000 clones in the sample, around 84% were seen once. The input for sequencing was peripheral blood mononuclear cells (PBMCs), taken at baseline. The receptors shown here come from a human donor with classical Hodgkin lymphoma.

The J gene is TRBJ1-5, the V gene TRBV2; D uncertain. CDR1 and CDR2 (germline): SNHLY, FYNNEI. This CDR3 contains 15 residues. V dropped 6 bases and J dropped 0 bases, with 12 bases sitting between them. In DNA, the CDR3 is TGTGCCAGCAGACAAACAAGTAATAGCAATCAGCCCCAGCATTTT. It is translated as CASRQTSNSNQPQHF.

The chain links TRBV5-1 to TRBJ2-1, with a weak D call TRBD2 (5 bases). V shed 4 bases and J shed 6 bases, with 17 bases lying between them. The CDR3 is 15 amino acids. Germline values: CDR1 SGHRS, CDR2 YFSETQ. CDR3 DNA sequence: TGCGCCAGCAGCCCCCGCCCGCCCGGAGGCAATGAGCAGTTCTTC. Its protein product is CASSPRPPGGNEQFF.

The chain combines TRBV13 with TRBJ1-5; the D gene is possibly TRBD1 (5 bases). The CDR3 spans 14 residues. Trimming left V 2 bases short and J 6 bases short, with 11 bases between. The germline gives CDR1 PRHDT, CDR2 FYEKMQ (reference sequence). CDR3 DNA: TGTGCCAGCAGCTTAAGGGGCCTGGGTCAGCCCCAGCATTTT. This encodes CASSLRGLGQPQHF.

DNA of the CDR3: TGTGCCAGCAGGGCAGGGACGCAGTATTTT. It specifies CASRAGTQYF. This rearrangement joins TRBV2 to TRBJ2-3; D may be TRBD1 (5 bases). Trimming cost V 6 bases and J 9 bases, with 7 bases left between them. Germline CDR1 reads SNHLY; CDR2 reads FYNNEI. The CDR3 is 10 amino acids.

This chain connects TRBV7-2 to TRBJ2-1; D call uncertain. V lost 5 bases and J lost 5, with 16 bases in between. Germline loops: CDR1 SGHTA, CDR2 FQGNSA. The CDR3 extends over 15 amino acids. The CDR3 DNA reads TGTGCCAGCAGCCCACTAAGGGCAGCCAACAATGAGCAGTTCTTC. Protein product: CASSPLRAANNEQFF.

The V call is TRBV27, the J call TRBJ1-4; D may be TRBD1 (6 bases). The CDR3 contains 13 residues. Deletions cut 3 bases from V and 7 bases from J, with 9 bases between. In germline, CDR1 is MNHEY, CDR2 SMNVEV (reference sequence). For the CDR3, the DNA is TGTGCCAGCAGTTTGAGGGGGATTGAAAAACTGTTTTTT. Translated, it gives CASSLRGIEKLFF.

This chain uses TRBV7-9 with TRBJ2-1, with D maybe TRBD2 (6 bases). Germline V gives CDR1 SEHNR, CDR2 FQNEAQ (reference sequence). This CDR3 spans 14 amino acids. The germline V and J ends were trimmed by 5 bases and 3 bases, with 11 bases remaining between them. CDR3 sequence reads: CASSTRLGYNEQFF. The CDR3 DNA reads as TGTGCCAGCAGCACCCGACTAGGCTACAATGAGCAGTTCTTC.

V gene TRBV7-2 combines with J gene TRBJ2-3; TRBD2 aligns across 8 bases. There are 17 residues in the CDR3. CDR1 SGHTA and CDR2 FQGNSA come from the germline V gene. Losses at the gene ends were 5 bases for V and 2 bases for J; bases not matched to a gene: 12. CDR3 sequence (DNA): TGTGCCAGCAGCGCTAGGCCCGCGGGGGGATACACAGATACGCAGTATTTT. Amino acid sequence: CASSARPAGGYTDTQYF. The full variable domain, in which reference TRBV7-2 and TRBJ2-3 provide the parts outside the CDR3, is GAGVSQSPSNKVTEKGKDVELRCDPISGHTALYWYRQSLGQGLEFLIYFQGNSAPDKSGLPSDRFSAERTGGSVSTLTIQRTQQEDSAVYLCASSARPAGGYTDTQYFGPGTRLTVL.

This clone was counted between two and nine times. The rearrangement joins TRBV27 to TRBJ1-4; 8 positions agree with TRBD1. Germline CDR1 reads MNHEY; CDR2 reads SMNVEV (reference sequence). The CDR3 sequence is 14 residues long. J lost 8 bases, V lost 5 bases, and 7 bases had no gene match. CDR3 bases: TGTGCCAGCAGTGACACAGGGGGTGGAGAAAAACTGTTTTTT. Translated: CASSDTGGGEKLFF.

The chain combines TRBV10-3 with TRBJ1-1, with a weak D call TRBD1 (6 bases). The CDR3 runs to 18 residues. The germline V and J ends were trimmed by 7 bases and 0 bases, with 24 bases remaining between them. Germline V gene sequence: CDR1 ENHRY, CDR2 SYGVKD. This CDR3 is CAIKSSRGGLLMNTEAFF. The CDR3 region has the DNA TGTGCCATCAAATCTAGTAGGGGGGGATTACTGATGAACACTGAAGCTTTCTTT.

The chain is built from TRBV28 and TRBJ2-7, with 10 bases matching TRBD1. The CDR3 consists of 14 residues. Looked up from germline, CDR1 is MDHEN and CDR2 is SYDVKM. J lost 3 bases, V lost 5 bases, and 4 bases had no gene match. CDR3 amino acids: CASSTDRGVYEQYF. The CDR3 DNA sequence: TGTGCCAGCAGTACGGACAGGGGGGTCTACGAGCAGTACTTC. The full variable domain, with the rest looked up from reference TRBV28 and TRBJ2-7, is DVKVTQSSRYLVKRTGEKVFLECVQDMDHENMFWYRQDPGLGLRLIYFSYDVKMKEKGDIPEGYSVSREKKERFSLILESASTNQTSMYLCASSTDRGVYEQYFGPGTRLTVT.

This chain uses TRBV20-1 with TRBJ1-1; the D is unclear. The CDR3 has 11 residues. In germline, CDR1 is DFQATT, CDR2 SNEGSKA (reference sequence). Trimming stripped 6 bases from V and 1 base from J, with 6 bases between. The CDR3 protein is CSAQTNTEAFF. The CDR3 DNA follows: TGCAGTGCACAGACGAACACTGAAGCTTTCTTT.

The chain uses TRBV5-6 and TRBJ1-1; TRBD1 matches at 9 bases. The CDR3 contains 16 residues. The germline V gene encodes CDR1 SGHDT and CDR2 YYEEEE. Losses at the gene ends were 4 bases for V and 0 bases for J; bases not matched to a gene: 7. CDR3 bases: TGTGCCAGCAGCATCCCGGGACAGGGCATGAACACTGAAGCTTTCTTT. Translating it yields CASSIPGQGMNTEAFF. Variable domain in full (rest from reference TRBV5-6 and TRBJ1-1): DAGVTQSPTHLIKTRGQQVTLRCSPKSGHDTVSWYQQALGQGPQFIFQYYEEEERQRGNFPDRFSGHQFPNYSSELNVNALLLGDSALYLCASSIPGQGMNTEAFFGQGTRLTVV.

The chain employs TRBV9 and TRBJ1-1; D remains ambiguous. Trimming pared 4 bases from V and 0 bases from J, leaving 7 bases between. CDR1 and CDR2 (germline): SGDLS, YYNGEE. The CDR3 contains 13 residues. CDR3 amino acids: CASSLSMNTEAFF. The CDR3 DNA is TGTGCCAGCAGCTTAAGTATGAACACTGAAGCTTTCTTT.

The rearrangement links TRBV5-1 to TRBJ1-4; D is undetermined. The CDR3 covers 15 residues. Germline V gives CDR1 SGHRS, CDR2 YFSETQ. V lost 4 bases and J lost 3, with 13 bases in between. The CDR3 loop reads CASSLSGAANEKLFF. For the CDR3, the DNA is TGCGCCAGCAGCCTCTCAGGCGCAGCTAATGAAAAACTGTTTTTT.

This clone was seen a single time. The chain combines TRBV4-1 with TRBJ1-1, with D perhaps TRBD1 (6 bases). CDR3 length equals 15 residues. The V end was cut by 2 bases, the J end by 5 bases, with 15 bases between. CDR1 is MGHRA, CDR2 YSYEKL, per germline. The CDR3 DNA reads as TGCGCCAGCAGCCAACCATACAGGGAGGGTACTGAAGCTTTCTTT. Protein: CASSQPYREGTEAFF.

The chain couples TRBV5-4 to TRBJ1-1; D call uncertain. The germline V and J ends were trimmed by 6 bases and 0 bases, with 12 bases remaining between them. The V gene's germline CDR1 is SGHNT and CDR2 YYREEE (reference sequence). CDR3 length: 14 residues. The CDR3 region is CASTIGPVNTEAFF. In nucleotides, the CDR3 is TGTGCCAGCACCATAGGCCCGGTGAACACTGAAGCTTTCTTT.

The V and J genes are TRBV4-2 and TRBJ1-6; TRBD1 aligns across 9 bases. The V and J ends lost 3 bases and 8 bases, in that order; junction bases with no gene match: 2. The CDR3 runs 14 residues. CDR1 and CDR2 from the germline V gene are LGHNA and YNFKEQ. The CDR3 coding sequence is TGTGCCAGCAGCCAGCGGACAGGGGATTCACCCCTCCACTTT. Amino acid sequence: CASSQRTGDSPLHF.

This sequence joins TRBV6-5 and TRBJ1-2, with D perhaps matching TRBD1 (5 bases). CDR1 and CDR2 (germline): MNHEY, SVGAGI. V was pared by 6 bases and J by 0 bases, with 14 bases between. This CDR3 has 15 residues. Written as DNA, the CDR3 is TGTGCCAGCAGCCCGACCGGGACGGCTAACTATGGCTACACCTTC. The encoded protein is CASSPTGTANYGYTF.

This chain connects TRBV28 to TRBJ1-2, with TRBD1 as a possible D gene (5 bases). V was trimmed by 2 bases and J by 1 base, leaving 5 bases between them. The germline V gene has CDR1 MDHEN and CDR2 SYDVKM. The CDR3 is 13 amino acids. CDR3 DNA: TGTGCCAGCAGTTTAGACAGTAACTATGGCTACACCTTC. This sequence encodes CASSLDSNYGYTF.